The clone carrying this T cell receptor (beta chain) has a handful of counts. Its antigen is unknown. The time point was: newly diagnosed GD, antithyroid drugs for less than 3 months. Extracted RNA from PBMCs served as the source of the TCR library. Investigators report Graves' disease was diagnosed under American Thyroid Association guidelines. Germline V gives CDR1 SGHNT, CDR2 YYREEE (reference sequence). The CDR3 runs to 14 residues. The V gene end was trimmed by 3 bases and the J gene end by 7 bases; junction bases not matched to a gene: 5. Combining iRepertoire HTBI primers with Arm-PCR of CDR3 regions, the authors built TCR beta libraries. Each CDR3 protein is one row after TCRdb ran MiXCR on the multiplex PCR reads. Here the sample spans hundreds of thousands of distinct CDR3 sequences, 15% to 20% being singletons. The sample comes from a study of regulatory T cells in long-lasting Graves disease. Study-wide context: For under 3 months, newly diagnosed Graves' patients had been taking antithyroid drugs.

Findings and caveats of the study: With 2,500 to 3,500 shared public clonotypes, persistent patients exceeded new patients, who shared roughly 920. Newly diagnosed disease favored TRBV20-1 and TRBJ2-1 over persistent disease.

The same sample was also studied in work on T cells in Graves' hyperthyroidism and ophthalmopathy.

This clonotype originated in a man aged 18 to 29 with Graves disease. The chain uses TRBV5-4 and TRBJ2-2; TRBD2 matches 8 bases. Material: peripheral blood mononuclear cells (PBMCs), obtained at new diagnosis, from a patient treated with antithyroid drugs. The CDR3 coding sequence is TGTGCCAGCAGCTCAGCGGGAGAAATCGGGGAGCTGTTTTTT. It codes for CASSSAGEIGELFF.